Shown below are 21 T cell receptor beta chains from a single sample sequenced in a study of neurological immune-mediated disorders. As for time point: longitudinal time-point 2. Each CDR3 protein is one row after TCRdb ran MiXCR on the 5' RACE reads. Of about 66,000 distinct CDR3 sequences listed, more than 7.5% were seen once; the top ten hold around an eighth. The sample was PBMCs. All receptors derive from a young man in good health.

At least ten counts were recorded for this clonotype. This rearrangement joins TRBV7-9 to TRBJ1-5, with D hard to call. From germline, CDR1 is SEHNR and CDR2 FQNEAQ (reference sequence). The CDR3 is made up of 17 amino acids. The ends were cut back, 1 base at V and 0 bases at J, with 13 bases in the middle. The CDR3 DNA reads TGTGCCAGCAGCTTAGGCCTGGCGGCAGATAGCAATCAGCCCCAGCATTTT. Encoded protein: CASSLGLAADSNQPQHF.

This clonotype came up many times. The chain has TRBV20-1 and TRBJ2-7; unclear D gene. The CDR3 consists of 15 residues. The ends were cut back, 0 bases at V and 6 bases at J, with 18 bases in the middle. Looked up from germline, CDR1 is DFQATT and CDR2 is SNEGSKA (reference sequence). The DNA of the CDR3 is TGCAGTGCTAGAGATGCGGCAACCCAACCCCTCGAGCAGTACTTC. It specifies CSARDAATQPLEQYF.

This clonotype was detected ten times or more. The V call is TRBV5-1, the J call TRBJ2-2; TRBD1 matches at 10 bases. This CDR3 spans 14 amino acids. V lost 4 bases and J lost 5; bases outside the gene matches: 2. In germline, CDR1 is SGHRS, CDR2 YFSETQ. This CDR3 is CASSPGQGTGELFF. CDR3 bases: TGCGCCAGCAGCCCGGGACAGGGGACCGGGGAGCTGTTTTTT.

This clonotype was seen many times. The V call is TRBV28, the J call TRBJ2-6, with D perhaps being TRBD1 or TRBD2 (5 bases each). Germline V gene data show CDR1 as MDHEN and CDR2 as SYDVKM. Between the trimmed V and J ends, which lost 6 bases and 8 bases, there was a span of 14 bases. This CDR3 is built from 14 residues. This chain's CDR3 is CASRPPGTPNVLTF. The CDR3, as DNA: TGTGCCAGCAGACCACCAGGGACCCCCAACGTCCTGACTTTC.

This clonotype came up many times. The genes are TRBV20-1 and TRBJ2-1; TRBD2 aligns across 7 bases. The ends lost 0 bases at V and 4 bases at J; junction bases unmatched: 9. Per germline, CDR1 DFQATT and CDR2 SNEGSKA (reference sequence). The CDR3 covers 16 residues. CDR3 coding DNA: TGCAGTGCTAGAGATGTCTGGGCGGGAGCTTACAATGAGCAGTTCTTC. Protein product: CSARDVWAGAYNEQFF.

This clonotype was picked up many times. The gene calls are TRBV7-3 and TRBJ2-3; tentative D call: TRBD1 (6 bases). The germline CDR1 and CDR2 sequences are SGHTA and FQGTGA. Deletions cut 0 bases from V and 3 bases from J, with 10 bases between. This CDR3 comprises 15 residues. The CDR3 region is CASSLTGGGTDTQYF. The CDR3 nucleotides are TGTGCCAGCAGCTTAACAGGGGGTGGGACAGATACGCAGTATTTT.

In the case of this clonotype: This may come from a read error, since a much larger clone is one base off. The CDR3 loop reads CASSSSRVSSYNEQFF. Here the CDR3 DNA reads TGTGCCAGCAGTTCCTCCAGGGTCTCCTCCTACAATGAGCAGTTCTTC. This chain joins TRBV28 and TRBJ2-1, with D tentatively TRBD1 (5 bases). The CDR3 covers 16 residues. Germline-derived CDR1 and CDR2 are MDHEN and SYDVKM. V dropped 4 bases and J dropped 0 bases, with 13 bases sitting between them.

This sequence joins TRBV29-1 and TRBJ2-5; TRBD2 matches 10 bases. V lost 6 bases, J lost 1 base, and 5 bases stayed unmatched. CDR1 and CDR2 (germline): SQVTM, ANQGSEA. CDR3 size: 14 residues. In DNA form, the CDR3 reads TGCAGCGTGGCTAGCGGGGGAATCCAAGAGACCCAGTACTTC. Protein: CSVASGGIQETQYF.

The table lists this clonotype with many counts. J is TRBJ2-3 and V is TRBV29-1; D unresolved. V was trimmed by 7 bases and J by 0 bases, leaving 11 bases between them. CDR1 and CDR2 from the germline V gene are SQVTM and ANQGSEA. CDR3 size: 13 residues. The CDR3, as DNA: TGCAGCGGTGGGGTTCCTAGCACAGATACGCAGTATTTT. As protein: CSGGVPSTDTQYF.

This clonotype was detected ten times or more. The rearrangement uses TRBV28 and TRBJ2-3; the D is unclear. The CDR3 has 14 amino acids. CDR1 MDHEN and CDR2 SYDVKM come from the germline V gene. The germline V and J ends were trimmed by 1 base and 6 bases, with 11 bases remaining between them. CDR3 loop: CASSLSPVGDTQYF. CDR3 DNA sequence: TGTGCCAGCAGTTTATCTCCCGTCGGGGATACGCAGTATTTT.

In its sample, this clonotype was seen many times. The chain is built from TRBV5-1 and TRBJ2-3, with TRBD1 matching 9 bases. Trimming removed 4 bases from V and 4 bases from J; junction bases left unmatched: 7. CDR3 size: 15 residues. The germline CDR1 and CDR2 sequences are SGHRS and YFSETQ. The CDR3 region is CASSQQGAFSDTQYF. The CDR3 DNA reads TGCGCCAGCAGCCAACAGGGGGCGTTCTCAGATACGCAGTATTTT.

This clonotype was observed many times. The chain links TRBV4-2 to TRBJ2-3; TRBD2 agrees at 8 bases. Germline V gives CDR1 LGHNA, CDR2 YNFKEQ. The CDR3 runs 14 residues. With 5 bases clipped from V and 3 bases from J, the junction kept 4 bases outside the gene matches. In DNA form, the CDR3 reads TGTGCCAGCAGCTTCAGCGGGGGTACAGATACGCAGTATTTT. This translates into CASSFSGGTDTQYF.

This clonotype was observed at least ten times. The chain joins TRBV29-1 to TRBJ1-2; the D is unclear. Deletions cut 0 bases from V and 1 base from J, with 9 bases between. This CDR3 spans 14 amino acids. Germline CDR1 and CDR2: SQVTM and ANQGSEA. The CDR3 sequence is CSVEDLGFNYGYTF. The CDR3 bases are TGCAGCGTTGAAGATCTGGGGTTTAACTATGGCTACACCTTC.

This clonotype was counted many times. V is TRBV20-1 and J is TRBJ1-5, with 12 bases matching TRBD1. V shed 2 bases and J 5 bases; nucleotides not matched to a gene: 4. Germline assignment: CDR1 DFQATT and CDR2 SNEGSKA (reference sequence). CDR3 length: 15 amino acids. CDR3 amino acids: CSARPGTGGDQPQHF. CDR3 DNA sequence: TGCAGTGCTAGACCCGGGACAGGGGGCGATCAGCCCCAGCATTTT.

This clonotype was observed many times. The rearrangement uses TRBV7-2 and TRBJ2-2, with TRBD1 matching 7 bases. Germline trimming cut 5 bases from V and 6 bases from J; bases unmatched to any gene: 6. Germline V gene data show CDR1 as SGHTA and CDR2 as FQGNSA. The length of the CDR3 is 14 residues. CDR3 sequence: CASSLRQGAGELFF. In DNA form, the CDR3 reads TGTGCCAGCAGCCTACGTCAGGGGGCCGGGGAGCTGTTTTTT. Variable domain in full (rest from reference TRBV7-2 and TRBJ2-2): GAGVSQSPSNKVTEKGKDVELRCDPISGHTALYWYRQSLGQGLEFLIYFQGNSAPDKSGLPSDRFSAERTGGSVSTLTIQRTQQEDSAVYLCASSLRQGAGELFFGEGSRLTVL.

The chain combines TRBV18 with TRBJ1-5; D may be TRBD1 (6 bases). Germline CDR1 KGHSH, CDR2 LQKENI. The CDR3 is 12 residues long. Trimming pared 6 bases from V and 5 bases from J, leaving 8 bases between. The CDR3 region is CASSPGDQPQHF. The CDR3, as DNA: TGTGCCAGCTCTCCAGGGGATCAGCCCCAGCATTTT.

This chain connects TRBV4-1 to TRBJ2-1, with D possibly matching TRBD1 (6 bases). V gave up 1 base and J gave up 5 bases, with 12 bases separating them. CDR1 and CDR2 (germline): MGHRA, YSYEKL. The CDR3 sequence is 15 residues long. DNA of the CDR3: TGCGCCAGCAGCCAAGCCAGGGGCCGCGACAATGAGCAGTTCTTC. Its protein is CASSQARGRDNEQFF.

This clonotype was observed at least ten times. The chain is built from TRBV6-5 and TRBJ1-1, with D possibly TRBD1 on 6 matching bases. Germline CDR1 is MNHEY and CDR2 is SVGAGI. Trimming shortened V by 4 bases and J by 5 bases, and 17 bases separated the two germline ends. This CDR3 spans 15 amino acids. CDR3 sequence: CASSSRTVRGTEAFF. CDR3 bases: TGTGCCAGCAGTTCCCGGACAGTGAGGGGGACTGAAGCTTTCTTT.

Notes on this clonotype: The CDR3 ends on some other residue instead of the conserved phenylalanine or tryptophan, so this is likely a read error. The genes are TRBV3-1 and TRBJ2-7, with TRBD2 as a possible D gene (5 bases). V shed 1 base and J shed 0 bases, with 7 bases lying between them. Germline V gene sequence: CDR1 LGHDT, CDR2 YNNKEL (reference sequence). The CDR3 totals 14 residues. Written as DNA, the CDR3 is TGTGCCAGCAGCCAAGGTAGCGTCTCCTACGAGCAGTACCTT. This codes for CASSQGSVSYEQYL.

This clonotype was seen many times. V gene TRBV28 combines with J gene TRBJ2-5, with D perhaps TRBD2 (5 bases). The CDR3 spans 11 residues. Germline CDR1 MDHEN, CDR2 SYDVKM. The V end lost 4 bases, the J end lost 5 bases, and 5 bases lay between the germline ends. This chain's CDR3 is CASSSGETQYF. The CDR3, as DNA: TGTGCCAGCAGTTCGGGGGAGACCCAGTACTTC. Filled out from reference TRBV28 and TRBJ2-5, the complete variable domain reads DVKVTQSSRYLVKRTGEKVFLECVQDMDHENMFWYRQDPGLGLRLIYFSYDVKMKEKGDIPEGYSVSREKKERFSLILESASTNQTSMYLCASSSGETQYFGPGTRLLVL.

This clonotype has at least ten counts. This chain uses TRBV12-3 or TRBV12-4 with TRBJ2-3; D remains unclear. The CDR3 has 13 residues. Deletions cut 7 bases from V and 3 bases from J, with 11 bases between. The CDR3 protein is CASILQNTDTQYF. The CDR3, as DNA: TGTGCCAGCATCCTACAGAATACAGATACGCAGTATTTT.